This T cell receptor beta chain was identified in a study of blood T cells in healthy people across ages. A second roughly 6 to 11 cycle PCR used barcoded and J-beta primers. TCRdb independently ran MiXCR on the 5' RACE reads; one entry per CDR3 protein. In the table there are roughly 1.7 million distinct CDR3 sequences, 30% to 35% of which are singletons. Regarding the study as a whole: There was a strong correlation between TCR beta diversity and naive T cell percentage.

This CDR3 has 14 residues. Germline lookup yields CDR1 SQVTM and CDR2 ANQGSEA. Trimming cost V 4 bases and J 4 bases, with 16 bases left between them. This clonotype was seen at least ten times. Its antigen is still unknown. The specimen was blood. The TCR comes from a woman aged 25-40 years in good health. The rearrangement links TRBV29-1 to TRBJ1-2, with D tentatively TRBD1 (6 bases). In DNA form, the CDR3 reads TGCAGCGTTGCATCAGGGGCGGTTAGCTATGGCTACACCTTC. It yields the protein CSVASGAVSYGYTF.